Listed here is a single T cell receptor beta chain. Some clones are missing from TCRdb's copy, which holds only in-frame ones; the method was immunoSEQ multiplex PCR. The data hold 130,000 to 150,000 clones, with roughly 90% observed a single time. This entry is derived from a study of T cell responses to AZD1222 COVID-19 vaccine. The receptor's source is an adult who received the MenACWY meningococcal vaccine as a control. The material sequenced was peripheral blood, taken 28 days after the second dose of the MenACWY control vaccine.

Here the CDR3 DNA reads TGTGCCAGCAACATCGCAAACTATGGCTACACCTTC. Protein sequence: CASNIANYGYTF. V and J are TRBV2 and TRBJ1-2; no reliable D call. There are 12 residues in the CDR3. The germline V and J ends were trimmed by 7 bases and 2 bases, with 8 bases remaining between them. The germline gives CDR1 SNHLY, CDR2 FYNNEI.